Following are 7 T cell receptor beta chains from one sample sequenced in a study of cytomegalovirus exposure and HLA in healthy donors (dated by TCRdb to about 2017). The library was made by the immunoSEQ multiplex PCR assay. The multiplex PCR relied on a mix of 60 forward primers for TCR Vbeta segments and 13 reverse primers for TCR Jbeta segments. TCRdb limited this immuneACCESS table to in-frame rearrangements with V and J called. A share of clones is missing; checked studies link under half to unresolved V genes, and the rest is unexplained. The sample profile shows some 140,000 clones; around 80% of them were found once. Around 7% of the sample is held by the ten biggest clonotypes. Source material: PBMCs. The source is a man aged 35 to 55 in good health and CMV-seropositive.

The V call is TRBV11-3, the J call TRBJ1-4; D call uncertain. V lost 5 bases to trimming and J lost 3 bases, with 22 bases between them. The germline V gene has CDR1 SGHNT and CDR2 YENEEA. CDR3 size: 18 residues. CDR3: CASSPAAHRGASNEKLFF. The CDR3 DNA sequence: TGTGCCAGCAGCCCAGCAGCGCACCGAGGTGCTTCTAATGAAAAACTGTTTTTT.

The chain has TRBV19 and TRBJ1-2; no clear D. Germline loops: CDR1 LNHDA, CDR2 SQIVND (reference sequence). The CDR3 runs 13 residues. V lost 1 base and J lost 4, with 7 bases in between. The DNA of the CDR3 is TGTGCCAGTAGTATAGTCAGAGGCTATGGCTACACCTTC. Its translation is CASSIVRGYGYTF.

The chain recombines TRBV19 with TRBJ1-4; TRBD1 aligns across 11 bases. The CDR3 has 14 residues. CDR1 and CDR2 from the germline V gene are LNHDA and SQIVND (reference sequence). V lost 9 bases, J lost 2 bases, and 2 bases stayed unmatched. DNA for the CDR3: TGTGCCAGCGGGACAGGGGGGACTAATGAAAAACTGTTTTTT. Encoded protein: CASGTGGTNEKLFF.

This sequence joins TRBV11-2 and TRBJ2-3; D is perhaps TRBD2 (6 bases). In germline, CDR1 is SGHAT, CDR2 FQNNGV. The CDR3 runs 16 residues. Trimming pared 5 bases from V and 0 bases from J, leaving 15 bases between. CDR3 sequence (DNA): TGTGCCAGCAGCCTCCGGGACTTTTCTAGCACAGATACGCAGTATTTT. Translation: CASSLRDFSSTDTQYF.

The rearrangement links TRBV4-1 to TRBJ2-7, with D unclear. The germline V and J ends were trimmed by 3 bases and 3 bases, with 9 bases remaining between them. The length of the CDR3 is 13 residues. Germline CDR1 and CDR2: MGHRA and YSYEKL. The CDR3 spells CASSQVTHYEQYF. The CDR3 coding sequence is TGCGCCAGCAGCCAGGTGACTCACTACGAGCAGTACTTC.

The rearrangement uses TRBV10-3 and TRBJ2-1, with a possible D match to TRBD1 (5 bases). The CDR3 contains 12 residues. Germline V gene sequence: CDR1 ENHRY, CDR2 SYGVKD. V was cut by 5 bases and J by 6 bases, with 8 bases left in between. The CDR3 region is CAISRQSNEQFF. The CDR3 bases are TGTGCCATCAGTCGACAGTCCAATGAGCAGTTCTTC.

This chain's CDR3 is CASSEGRGVEKLFF. DNA of the CDR3: TGTGCCAGCAGTGAGGGCAGGGGGGTTGAAAAACTGTTTTTT. The V call is TRBV9, the J call TRBJ1-4; TRBD1 agrees at 7 bases. CDR3 length equals 14 residues. Unmatched junction bases numbered 8, after V lost 5 bases and J lost 7 bases. Germline V gene data show CDR1 as SGDLS and CDR2 as YYNGEE.